The rows below give T cell receptor beta chains drawn from one sample of a study of cytomegalovirus exposure and HLA in healthy donors. Sequenced by immunoSEQ multiplex PCR; TCRdb stores in-frame clones only, minus some. The sample lists 150,000 to 200,000 clones; around four fifths were seen once. The sample was PBMCs. These receptor sequences come from a woman aged 35 to 49 in good health and CMV-seronegative. The CDR3 runs from the conserved cysteine through the conserved F or W. A D gene is named only where the DNA matches it firmly. Some rows have no size entry. The others give once, few or many, or a class for an expanded clone.

TRBD2	TRBV6-4	TRBJ2-1	.	CASSDWSGGANEQFF	TGTGCCAGCAGTGACTGGTCGGGAGGGGCCAATGAGCAGTTCTTC
TRBD2	TRBV9	TRBJ2-5	.	CASSPGGGLAGQETQYF	TGTGCCAGCAGCCCCGGAGGAGGACTAGCGGGCCAAGAGACCCAGTACTTC
.	TRBV7-2	TRBJ1-1	few	CASSLAPWQGEAFF	TGTGCCAGCAGCTTAGCCCCTTGGCAGGGTGAAGCTTTCTTT
TRBD1	TRBV27	TRBJ1-1	once	CASSPGTGGGTEAFF	TGTGCCAGCAGTCCCGGGACAGGGGGAGGAACTGAAGCTTTCTTT
.	TRBV29-1	TRBJ2-2	.	CSVVRSNTGELFF	TGCAGCGTTGTTAGATCGAACACCGGGGAGCTGTTTTTT
.	TRBV29-1	TRBJ2-7	few	CSVESQGVNSPYEQYF	TGCAGCGTTGAGAGCCAAGGTGTAAACAGTCCCTACGAGCAGTACTTC
TRBD1	TRBV4-2	TRBJ2-5	.	CASSQTRTGGAETQYF	TGTGCCAGCAGCCAAACCCGGACAGGGGGCGCAGAGACCCAGTACTTC
TRBD2	TRBV11-3	TRBJ2-5	.	CASSPWGGQGETQYF	TGTGCCAGCAGCCCATGGGGAGGGCAGGGTGAGACCCAGTACTTC
.	TRBV5-8	TRBJ2-1	.	CASSYSGVEQFF	TGTGCCAGCAGCTACTCGGGGGTTGAGCAGTTCTTC
TRBD2	TRBV7-9	TRBJ2-1	.	CASSLGLAEGNEQFF	TGTGCCAGCAGCTTGGGGCTAGCGGAGGGCAATGAGCAGTTCTTC
TRBD2	TRBV4-3	TRBJ2-3	once	CASSQDTGGTQYF	TGCGCCAGCAGCCAAGACACGGGAGGTACGCAGTATTTT
TRBD1	TRBV6-1	TRBJ2-7	once	CASLSQGQTYEQYF	TGTGCCAGCCTAAGCCAGGGACAGACCTACGAGCAGTACTTC
.	TRBV30	TRBJ2-1	.	CAYTKNYNEQFF	TGTGCCTACACTAAAAACTACAATGAGCAGTTCTTC
TRBD2	TRBV4-1	TRBJ2-4	.	CASSQEAGVRKNIQYF	TGCGCCAGCAGCCAAGAGGCGGGAGTGAGAAAAAACATTCAGTACTTC
TRBD2	TRBV7-6	TRBJ2-3	.	CASSFLAGGPSTDTQYF	TGTGCCAGCAGCTTTTTAGCGGGAGGGCCAAGCACAGATACGCAGTATTTT
TRBD2	TRBV5-1	TRBJ2-3	.	CASAVAGDRTDTQYF	TGCGCCAGCGCCGTGGCGGGGGATCGGACAGATACGCAGTATTTT
.	TRBV27	TRBJ2-3	.	CASSSALTDTQYF	TGTGCCAGCAGCAGCGCACTCACAGATACGCAGTATTTT
.	TRBV19	TRBJ1-5	.	CASSIVEGLGEVAGNQPQHF	TGTGCCAGTAGTATAGTAGAGGGCTTAGGGGAGGTGGCGGGCAATCAGCCCCAGCATTTT
.	TRBV6-5	TRBJ1-4	.	CASSYSTEPNEKLFF	TGTGCCAGCAGTTACTCGACAGAACCTAATGAAAAACTGTTTTTT
.	TRBV5-1	TRBJ1-1	few	CASSLGGVNTEAFF	TGCGCCAGCAGCTTAGGGGGGGTGAACACTGAAGCTTTCTTT
TRBD1	TRBV10-3	TRBJ1-1	.	CAISELGQDTEAFF	TGTGCCATCAGTGAATTGGGACAGGACACTGAAGCTTTCTTT
TRBD2	TRBV9	TRBJ2-3	.	CASSVLASGYTDTQYF	TGTGCCAGCAGCGTACTGGCTAGCGGTTACACAGATACGCAGTATTTT
.	TRBV19	TRBJ1-4	few	CASASGGNNEKLFF	TGTGCCAGTGCGAGTGGGGGCAATAATGAAAAACTGTTTTTT
TRBD1	TRBV7-2	TRBJ1-2	.	CASTDSRGGNYGYTF	TGTGCCAGCACCGATAGTAGAGGGGGCAACTATGGCTACACCTTC
TRBD2	TRBV5-1	TRBJ2-1	.	CASSLVPAGGSYNEQFF	TGCGCCAGCAGCTTGGTACCAGCGGGAGGTTCCTACAATGAGCAGTTCTTC
TRBD1	TRBV27	TRBJ1-6	.	CASSLGQGGLGNSPLHF	TGTGCCAGCAGTTTAGGACAGGGCGGGCTGGGGAATTCACCCCTCCACTTT
TRBD1	TRBV6-1	TRBJ1-1	.	CAGGQGEDTEAFF	TGTGCCGGCGGACAGGGGGAAGACACTGAAGCTTTCTTT
TRBD1	TRBV25-1	TRBJ1-1	.	CASSEPTGACKAFF	TGTGCCAGCAGTGAACCGACAGGGGCTTGCAAAGCTTTCTTT
.	TRBV10-3	TRBJ2-2	.	CAISQGRNTGELFF	TGTGCCATCAGCCAGGGGCGAAACACCGGGGAGCTGTTTTTT
TRBD1	TRBV6-5	TRBJ2-4	.	CASSLRDRGMSIQYF	TGTGCCAGCAGCCTCCGGGACAGGGGAATGAGCATTCAGTACTTC
.	TRBV11-3	TRBJ1-1	.	CASSLARENTEAFF	TGTGCCAGCAGCCTGGCCAGGGAGAACACTGAAGCTTTCTTT
.	TRBV5-1	TRBJ2-6	.	CASSLDSWVGEGANVLTF	TGCGCCAGCAGCTTGGACAGTTGGGTCGGGGAAGGGGCCAACGTCCTGACTTTC
.	TRBV19	TRBJ1-1	.	CASSYGEETEAFF	TGTGCCAGTAGTTATGGGGAGGAGACTGAAGCTTTCTTT
TRBD1	TRBV4-2	TRBJ2-5	.	CASSRGGQGEETQYF	TGTGCCAGCAGCCGAGGCGGTCAGGGGGAGGAGACCCAGTACTTC
TRBD1	TRBV11-2	TRBJ1-2	.	CTSSLGTGHGYTF	TGTACCAGCAGCTTAGGGACAGGACATGGCTACACCTTC
.	TRBV7-2	TRBJ2-1	.	CASTRTAYNEQFF	TGTGCCAGCACCCGGACAGCCTACAATGAGCAGTTCTTC
TRBD1	TRBV7-3	TRBJ1-1	.	CASRAGRTGGAEAFF	TGTGCCAGCAGGGCGGGGAGGACAGGAGGGGCTGAAGCTTTCTTT
.	TRBV6-5	TRBJ1-1	.	CASSYSPGSVAFF	TGTGCCAGCAGTTACTCGCCGGGATCGGTGGCTTTCTTT
.	TRBV27	TRBJ2-2	.	CASSLPPRGAGGNTGELFF	TGTGCCAGCAGTTTACCCCCCAGGGGGGCGGGAGGGAACACCGGGGAGCTGTTTTTT
.	TRBV5-1	TRBJ2-3	once	CASSPGHLTSTDTQYF	TGCGCCAGCAGCCCGGGACACCTGACTAGCACAGATACGCAGTATTTT
.	TRBV5-4	TRBJ2-1	.	CASSLDGHRGNEQFF	TGTGCCAGCAGCTTGGACGGTCATCGGGGCAATGAGCAGTTCTTC
.	TRBV10-3	TRBJ1-4	.	CAIRDSRSEKLFF	TGTGCCATCAGGGACAGCCGATCTGAAAAACTGTTTTTT
.	TRBV25-1	TRBJ2-3	.	CASSELWRETDTQYF	TGTGCCAGCAGTGAATTATGGCGGGAAACAGATACGCAGTATTTT
.	TRBV7-2	TRBJ1-2	.	CASSLADSRIYGYTF	TGTGCCAGCAGCTTAGCAGACAGCCGAATCTATGGCTACACCTTC
TRBD1	TRBV27	TRBJ1-5	.	CASSQGGVSNQPQHF	TGTGCCAGCAGTCAGGGGGGCGTAAGCAATCAGCCCCAGCATTTT
TRBD2	TRBV7-8	TRBJ2-2	.	CASSFSGRAAGELFF	TGTGCCAGCAGCTTTAGCGGGAGGGCCGCCGGGGAGCTGTTTTTT